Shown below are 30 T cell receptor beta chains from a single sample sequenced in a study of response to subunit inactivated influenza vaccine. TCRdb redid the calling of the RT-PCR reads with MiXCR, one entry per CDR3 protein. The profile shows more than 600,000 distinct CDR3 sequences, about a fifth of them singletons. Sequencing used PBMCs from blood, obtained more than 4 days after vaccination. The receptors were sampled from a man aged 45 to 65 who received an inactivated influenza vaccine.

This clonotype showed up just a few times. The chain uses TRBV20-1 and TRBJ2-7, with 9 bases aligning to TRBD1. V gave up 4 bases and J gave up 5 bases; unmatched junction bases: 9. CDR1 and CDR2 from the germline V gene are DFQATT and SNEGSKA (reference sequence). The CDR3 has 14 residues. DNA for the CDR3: TGCAGTGCTAACCCAGGACAGGGGACCAACGAGCAGTACTTC. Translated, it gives CSANPGQGTNEQYF.

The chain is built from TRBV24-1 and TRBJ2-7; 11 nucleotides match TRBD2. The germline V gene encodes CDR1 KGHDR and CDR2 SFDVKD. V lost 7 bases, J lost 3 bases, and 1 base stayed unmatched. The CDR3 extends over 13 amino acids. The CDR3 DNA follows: TGTGCCACCAGCACTAGCGGGAGCTACGAGCAGTACTTC. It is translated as CATSTSGSYEQYF.

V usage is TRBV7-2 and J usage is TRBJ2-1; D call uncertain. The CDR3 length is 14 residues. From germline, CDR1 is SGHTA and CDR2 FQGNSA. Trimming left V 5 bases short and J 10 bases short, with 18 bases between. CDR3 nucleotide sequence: TGTGCCAGCAGCCTTCTCTCTGGGGTTGAGGAGCAGTTCTTC. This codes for CASSLLSGVEEQFF. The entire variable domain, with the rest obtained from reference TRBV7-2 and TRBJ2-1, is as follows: GAGVSQSPSNKVTEKGKDVELRCDPISGHTALYWYRQSLGQGLEFLIYFQGNSAPDKSGLPSDRFSAERTGGSVSTLTIQRTQQEDSAVYLCASSLLSGVEEQFFGPGTRLTVL.

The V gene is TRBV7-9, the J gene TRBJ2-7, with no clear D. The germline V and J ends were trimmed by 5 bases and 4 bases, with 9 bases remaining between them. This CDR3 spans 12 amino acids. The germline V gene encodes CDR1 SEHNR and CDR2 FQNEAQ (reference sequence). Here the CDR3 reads CASSVREYEQYF. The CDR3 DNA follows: TGTGCCAGCAGCGTAAGGGAATACGAGCAGTACTTC.

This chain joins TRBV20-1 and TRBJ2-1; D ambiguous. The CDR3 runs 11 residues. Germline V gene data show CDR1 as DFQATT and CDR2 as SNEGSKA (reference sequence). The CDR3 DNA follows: TGCAGCCTAGAACGCGACAATGAGCAGTTCTTC. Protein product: CSLERDNEQFF.

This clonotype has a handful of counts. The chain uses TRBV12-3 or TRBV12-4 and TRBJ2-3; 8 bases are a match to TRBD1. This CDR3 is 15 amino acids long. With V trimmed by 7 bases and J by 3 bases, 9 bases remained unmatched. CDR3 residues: CASTQWGQVTDTQYF. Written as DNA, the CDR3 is TGTGCCAGCACCCAATGGGGACAGGTTACAGATACGCAGTATTTT.

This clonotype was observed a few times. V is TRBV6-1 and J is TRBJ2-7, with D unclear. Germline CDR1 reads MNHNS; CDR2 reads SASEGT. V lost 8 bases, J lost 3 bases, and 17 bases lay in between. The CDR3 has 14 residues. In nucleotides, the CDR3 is TGTGCCAGCGCCCCCCGGGCTATGGACTACGAGCAGTACTTC. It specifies CASAPRAMDYEQYF.

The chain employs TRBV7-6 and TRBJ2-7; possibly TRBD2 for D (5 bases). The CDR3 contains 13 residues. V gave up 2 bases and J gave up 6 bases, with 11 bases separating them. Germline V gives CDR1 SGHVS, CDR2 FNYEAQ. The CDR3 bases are TGTGCCAGCAGCTTAACGGAGGCGGGCGAGCAGTACTTC. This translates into CASSLTEAGEQYF.

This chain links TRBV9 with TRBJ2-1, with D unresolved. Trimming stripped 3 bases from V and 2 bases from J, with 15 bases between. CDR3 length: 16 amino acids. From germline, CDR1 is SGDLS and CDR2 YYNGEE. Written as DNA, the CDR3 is TGTGCCAGCAGCGAGATAGCCCCTGGCGCCTACAATGAGCAGTTCTTC. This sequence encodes CASSEIAPGAYNEQFF.

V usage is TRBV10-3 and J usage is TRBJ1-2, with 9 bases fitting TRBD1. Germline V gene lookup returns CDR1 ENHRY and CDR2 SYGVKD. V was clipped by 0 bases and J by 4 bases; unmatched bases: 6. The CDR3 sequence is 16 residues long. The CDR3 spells CAISESRTGDSYGYTF. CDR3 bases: TGTGCCATCAGTGAGTCCAGGACAGGGGACTCCTATGGCTACACCTTC.

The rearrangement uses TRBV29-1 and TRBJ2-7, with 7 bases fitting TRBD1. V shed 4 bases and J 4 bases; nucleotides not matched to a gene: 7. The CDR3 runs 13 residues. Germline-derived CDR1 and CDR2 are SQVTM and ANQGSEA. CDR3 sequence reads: CSVARDRRYEQYF. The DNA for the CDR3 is TGCAGCGTTGCGAGGGACAGAAGATACGAGCAGTACTTC.

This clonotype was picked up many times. The CDR3 loop reads CASSLDSGLGSYNEQFF. DNA of the CDR3: TGCGCCAGCAGCTTGGATTCAGGACTAGGCTCCTACAATGAGCAGTTCTTC. The gene calls are TRBV5-1 and TRBJ2-1, with 7 positions matching TRBD2. This CDR3 spans 17 amino acids. Germline lookup yields CDR1 SGHRS and CDR2 YFSETQ. The ends lost 0 bases at V and 0 bases at J; junction bases unmatched: 6.

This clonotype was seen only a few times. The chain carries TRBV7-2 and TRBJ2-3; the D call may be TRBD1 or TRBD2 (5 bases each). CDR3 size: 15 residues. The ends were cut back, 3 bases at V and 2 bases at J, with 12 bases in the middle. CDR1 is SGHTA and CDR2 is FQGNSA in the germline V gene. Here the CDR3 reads CASSLSRGNTDTQYF. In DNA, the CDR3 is TGTGCCAGCAGCTTGTCCCGGGGCAACACAGATACGCAGTATTTT.

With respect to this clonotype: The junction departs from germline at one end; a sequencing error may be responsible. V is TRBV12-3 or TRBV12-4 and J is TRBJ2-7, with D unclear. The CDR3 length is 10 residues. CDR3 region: CASRLTSMNF. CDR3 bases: TGTGCCAGCAGATTAACGAGCATGAACTTC.

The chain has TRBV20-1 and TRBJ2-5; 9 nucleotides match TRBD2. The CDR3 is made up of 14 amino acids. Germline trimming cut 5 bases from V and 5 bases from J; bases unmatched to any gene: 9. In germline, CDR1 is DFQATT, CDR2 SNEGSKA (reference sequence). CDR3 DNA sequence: TGCAGTGCTCGCACCGGGACTAGCTTGGAGACCCAGTACTTC. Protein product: CSARTGTSLETQYF.

In nucleotides, the CDR3 is TGTGCCAGCAACGAAGAATCCTACGAGCAGTACTTC. Protein: CASNEESYEQYF. This chain joins TRBV2 and TRBJ2-7; D gene ambiguous. From germline, CDR1 is SNHLY and CDR2 FYNNEI. The germline V and J ends were trimmed by 7 bases and 1 base, with 8 bases remaining between them. There are 12 residues in the CDR3.

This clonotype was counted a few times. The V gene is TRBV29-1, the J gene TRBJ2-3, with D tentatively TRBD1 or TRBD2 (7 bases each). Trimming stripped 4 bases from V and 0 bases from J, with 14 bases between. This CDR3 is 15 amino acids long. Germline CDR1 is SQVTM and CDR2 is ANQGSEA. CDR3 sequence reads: CSVVGGTASTDTQYF. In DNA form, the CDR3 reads TGCAGCGTTGTGGGGGGGACAGCGAGCACAGATACGCAGTATTTT.

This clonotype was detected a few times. The CDR3 is CASSLDRDRWDTEAFF. The CDR3, as DNA: TGTGCCAGCAGCCTCGACCGGGACAGGTGGGACACTGAAGCTTTCTTT. This chain links TRBV14 with TRBJ1-1, with 8 bases matching TRBD1. V shed 4 bases, J shed 3 bases, and the junction held 10 bases outside the gene matches. Germline CDR1 reads SGHDN; CDR2 reads FVKESK. The CDR3 length is 16 residues.

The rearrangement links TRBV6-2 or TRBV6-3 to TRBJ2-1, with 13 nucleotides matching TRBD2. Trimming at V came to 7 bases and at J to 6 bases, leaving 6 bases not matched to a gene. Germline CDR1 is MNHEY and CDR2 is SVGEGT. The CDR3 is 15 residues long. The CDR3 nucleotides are TGTGCCAGCAATTATGGACTAGCGGGAGTCAATGAGCAGTTCTTC. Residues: CASNYGLAGVNEQFF.

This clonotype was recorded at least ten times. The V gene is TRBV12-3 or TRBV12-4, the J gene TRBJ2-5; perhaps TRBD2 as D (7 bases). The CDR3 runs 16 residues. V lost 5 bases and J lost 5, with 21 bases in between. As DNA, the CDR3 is TGTGCCAGCAGTGTTGGCGGGGGCAGAATGTTGGAGACCCAGTACTTC. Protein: CASSVGGGRMLETQYF.

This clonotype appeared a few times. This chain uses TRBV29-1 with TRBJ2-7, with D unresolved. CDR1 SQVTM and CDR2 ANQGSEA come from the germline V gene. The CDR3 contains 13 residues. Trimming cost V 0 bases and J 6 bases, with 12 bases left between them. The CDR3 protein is CSVEDLLVGEQYF. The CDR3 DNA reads TGCAGCGTTGAAGATCTTTTGGTGGGCGAGCAGTACTTC.

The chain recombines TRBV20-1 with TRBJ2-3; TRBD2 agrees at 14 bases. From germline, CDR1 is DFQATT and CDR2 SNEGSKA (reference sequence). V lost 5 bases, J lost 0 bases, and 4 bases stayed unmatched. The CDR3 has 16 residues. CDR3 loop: CSAWTSGRISTDTQYF. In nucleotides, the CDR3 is TGCAGTGCTTGGACTAGCGGGAGGATTAGCACAGATACGCAGTATTTT.

This chain's CDR3 is CSVEVLAGVSRETQYF. CDR3 in DNA: TGCAGCGTTGAAGTTCTAGCGGGAGTGTCGAGAGAGACCCAGTACTTC. The chain carries TRBV29-1 and TRBJ2-5; 10 bases fit TRBD2. J lost 4 bases, V lost 1 base, and 9 bases had no gene match. This CDR3 comprises 16 residues. The germline gives CDR1 SQVTM, CDR2 ANQGSEA.

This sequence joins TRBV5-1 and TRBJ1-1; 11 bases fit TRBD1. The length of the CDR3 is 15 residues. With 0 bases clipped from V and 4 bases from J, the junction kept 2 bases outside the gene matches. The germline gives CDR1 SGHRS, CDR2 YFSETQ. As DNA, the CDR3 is TGCGCCAGCAGCTTGGCCGGACAGGGGGCCACTGAAGCTTTCTTT. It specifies CASSLAGQGATEAFF.

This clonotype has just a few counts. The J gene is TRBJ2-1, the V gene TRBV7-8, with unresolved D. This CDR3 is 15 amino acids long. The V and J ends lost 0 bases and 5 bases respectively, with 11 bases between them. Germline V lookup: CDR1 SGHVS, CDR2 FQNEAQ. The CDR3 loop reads CASSLAPSPNNEQFF. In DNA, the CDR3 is TGTGCCAGCAGCTTAGCGCCCAGTCCCAACAATGAGCAGTTCTTC.

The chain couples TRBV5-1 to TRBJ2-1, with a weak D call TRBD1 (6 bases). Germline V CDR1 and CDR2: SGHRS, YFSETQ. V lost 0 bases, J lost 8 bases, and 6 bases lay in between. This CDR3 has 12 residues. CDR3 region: CASSLEGDEQFF. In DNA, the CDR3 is TGCGCCAGCAGCTTGGAGGGGGATGAGCAGTTCTTC.

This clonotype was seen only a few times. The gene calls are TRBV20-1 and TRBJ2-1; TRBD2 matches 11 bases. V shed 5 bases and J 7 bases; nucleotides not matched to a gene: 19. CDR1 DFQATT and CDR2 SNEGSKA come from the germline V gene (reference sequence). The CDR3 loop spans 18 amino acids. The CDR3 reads CSASLPRTRLAGRNEQFF. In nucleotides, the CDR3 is TGCAGTGCTTCCCTCCCGAGGACCAGACTAGCGGGAAGGAATGAGCAGTTCTTC.

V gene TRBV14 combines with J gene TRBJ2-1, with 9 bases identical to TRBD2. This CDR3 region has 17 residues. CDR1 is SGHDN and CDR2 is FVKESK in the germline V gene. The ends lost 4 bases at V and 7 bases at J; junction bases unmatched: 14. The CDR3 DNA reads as TGTGCCAGCAGCCCTACCCCCGTGCGGGGGGGGCTGAATGAGCAGTTCTTC. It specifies CASSPTPVRGGLNEQFF.

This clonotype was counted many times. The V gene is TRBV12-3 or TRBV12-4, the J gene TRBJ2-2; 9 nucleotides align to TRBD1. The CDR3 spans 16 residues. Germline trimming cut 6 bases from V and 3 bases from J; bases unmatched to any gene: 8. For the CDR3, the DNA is TGTGCCAGCAGACCCTCCGGGACAGGGCACACCGGGGAGCTGTTTTTT. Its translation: CASRPSGTGHTGELFF.

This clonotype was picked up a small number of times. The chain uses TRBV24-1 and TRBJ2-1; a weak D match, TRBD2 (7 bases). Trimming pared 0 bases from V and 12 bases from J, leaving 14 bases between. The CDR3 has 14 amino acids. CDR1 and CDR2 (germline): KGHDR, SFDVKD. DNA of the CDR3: TGTGCCACCAGTGATTTGAAGGGGGGGCTAGCGCAGTTCTTC. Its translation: CATSDLKGGLAQFF.